Listed here are 3 T cell receptor beta chains from one sample, sequenced in a study of CD8 T cells in Susac syndrome. RNA amounts of roughly 0.5 to 1 ug underwent reverse transcription with random hexamers. TCRdb re-called the immunoSEQ multiplex PCR reads with MiXCR, one entry per CDR3 protein. The table includes 300,000 to 350,000 distinct CDR3 sequences, under 95% detected once. Sequencing input: CD4+ T cells from PBMCs. The origin of the receptors is a human donor with multiple sclerosis.

This clonotype was picked up one time. CDR3 sequence: CASARQGLKPSETQYF. The CDR3 DNA reads TGTGCCAGCGCCCGACAGGGTCTCAAACCAAGTGAGACCCAGTACTTC. V and J are TRBV6-1 and TRBJ2-5; 7 bases are a match to TRBD1. This CDR3 comprises 16 residues. From germline, CDR1 is MNHNS and CDR2 SASEGT. V lost 8 bases, J lost 5 bases, and 17 bases stayed unmatched.

The genes are TRBV30 and TRBJ2-7, with TRBD1 matching over 9 bases. Per the germline V gene, CDR1 is GTSNPN and CDR2 is SVGIG (reference sequence). There are 14 residues in the CDR3. Losses at the gene ends were 2 bases for V and 4 bases for J; bases not matched to a gene: 6. CDR3 sequence: CAWSRDRGFYEQYF. In DNA, the CDR3 is TGTGCCTGGAGTCGTGACAGGGGGTTTTACGAGCAGTACTTC. Full variable domain (missing parts from reference TRBV30 and TRBJ2-7): SQTIHQWPATLVQPVGSPLSLECTVEGTSNPNLYWYRQAAGRGLQLLFYSVGIGQISSEVPQNLSASRPQDRQFILSSKKLLLSDSGFYLCAWSRDRGFYEQYFGPGTRLTVT.

The rearrangement uses TRBV12-3 or TRBV12-4 and TRBJ2-7, with D uncertain. Trimming shortened V by 0 bases and J by 0 bases, and 9 bases separated the two germline ends. This CDR3 has 15 residues. CDR3 amino acids: CASSLALRFSYEQYF. As DNA, the CDR3 is TGTGCCAGCAGTTTAGCGCTACGGTTCTCCTACGAGCAGTACTTC.